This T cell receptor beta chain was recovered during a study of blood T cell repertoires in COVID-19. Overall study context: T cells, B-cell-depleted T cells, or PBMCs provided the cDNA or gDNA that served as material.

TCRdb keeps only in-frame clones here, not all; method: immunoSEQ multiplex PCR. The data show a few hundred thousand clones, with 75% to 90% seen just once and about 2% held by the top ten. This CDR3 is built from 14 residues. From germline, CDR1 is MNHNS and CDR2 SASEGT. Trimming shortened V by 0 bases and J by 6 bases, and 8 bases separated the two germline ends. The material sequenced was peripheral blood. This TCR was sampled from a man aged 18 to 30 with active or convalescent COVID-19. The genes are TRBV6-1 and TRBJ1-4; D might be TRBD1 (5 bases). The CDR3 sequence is CASSEAGADEKLFF. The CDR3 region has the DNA TGTGCCAGCAGTGAAGCAGGGGCGGATGAAAAACTGTTTTTT.